These 5 T cell receptor beta chains came from one sample sequenced in a study of blood T cell repertoires in COVID-19. Clones were read by immunoSEQ multiplex PCR, and TCRdb kept only the in-frame ones, dropping some. This table has 50,000 to 80,000 clones, 65% to 80% appearing once. What was sequenced was peripheral blood. The receptors come from a human donor in a cohort sampled during active COVID-19.

The CDR3 region is CASSQSTLNYGYTF. CDR3 coding DNA: TGTGCCAGCAGCCAGTCGACTCTTAACTATGGCTACACCTTC. The chain uses TRBV16 and TRBJ1-2; no clear D. This CDR3 has 14 residues. Germline CDR1 KGHSY, CDR2 FQNENV. Trimming cost V 3 bases and J 1 base, with 9 bases left between them.

The chain has TRBV3-1 (or the pseudogene TRBV3-2) and TRBJ2-7; D perhaps matches TRBD2 (6 bases). The V gene lost 0 bases and the J gene lost 6 bases, with 15 bases spanning the gap. CDR3 length: 15 residues. Germline V gene sequence: CDR1 LGHDT, CDR2 YNNKEL (reference sequence). The CDR3 loop is CASSQEGVIGGEQYF. CDR3 nucleotide sequence: TGTGCCAGCAGCCAAGAGGGCGTGATCGGGGGCGAGCAGTACTTC.

CDR3 DNA: TGTGCCAGCAGTTTCAGCGGGTACGAGCAGTACTTC. As protein: CASSFSGYEQYF. J is TRBJ2-7 and V is TRBV13; tentatively, D is TRBD2 (6 bases). The CDR3 has 12 residues. V lost 6 bases and J 4 bases, leaving 10 bases between the germline ends. Germline V gene lookup returns CDR1 PRHDT and CDR2 FYEKMQ (reference sequence).

The V and J genes are TRBV6-5 and TRBJ1-5; 9 bases line up with TRBD1. CDR3 length: 13 amino acids. V shed 10 bases, J shed 3 bases, and the junction held 4 bases outside the gene matches. The germline V gene encodes CDR1 MNHEY and CDR2 SVGAGI. The CDR3 DNA is TGTGCCACATACAGGGGGCCCAATCAGCCCCAGCATTTT. It specifies CATYRGPNQPQHF.

The chain is built from TRBV5-6 and TRBJ1-4; D is uncertain. Trimming cost V 0 bases and J 7 bases, with 10 bases left between them. Germline values: CDR1 SGHDT, CDR2 YYEEEE. The CDR3 loop spans 14 amino acids. The CDR3 DNA is TGTGCCAGCAGCTTGGCCGGGTTTGGTGAAAAACTGTTTTTT. Its translation: CASSLAGFGEKLFF.